The next 18 T cell receptor beta chains were all read from a single sample in a study of monozygotic twins with inflammatory bowel disease. TCRdb processed the 5' RACE reads again and assigns one entry to each CDR3 protein, with no DNA. Its table lists about 300,000 distinct CDR3 sequences. The material sequenced was blood. The receptors stem from a human donor with ulcerative colitis or Crohn's disease, or a healthy co-twin of an affected twin (not recorded which).

This chain uses TRBV6-2 or TRBV6-3 with TRBJ2-7; TCRdb reports TRBD2, a call that lacks DNA to check it against. The CDR3 consists of 15 residues. Germline assignment: CDR1 MNHEY and CDR2 SVGEGT. The CDR3 loop reads CASTSGLAGVNEQYF.

V is TRBV6-1 and J is TRBJ2-7; there is no DNA to check the TCRdb D call of TRBD1. CDR3 length equals 14 residues. The germline CDR1 and CDR2 sequences are MNHNS and SASEGT. This chain's CDR3 is CASREGQGVSRQYF.

The V call is TRBV20-1, the J call TRBJ2-7; TCRdb indicates TRBD2, and absent DNA this call remains unverified. Germline V gene lookup returns CDR1 DFQATT and CDR2 SNEGSKA (reference sequence). The CDR3 consists of 15 residues. The CDR3 protein is CSARTGTSGSYEQYF.

The chain is built from TRBV5-1 and TRBJ2-1. Germline V gene lookup returns CDR1 SGHRS and CDR2 YFSETQ. This CDR3 has 14 residues. This CDR3 is CASRDRNSGNEQFF.

The V call is TRBV29-1, the J call TRBJ1-4; TCRdb returns TRBD1, unconfirmable since there is no DNA. The CDR3 has 11 residues. Germline CDR1 and CDR2: SQVTM and ANQGSEA. CDR3 sequence: CSGGEPEKLFF. Drawing the rest from reference TRBV29-1 and TRBJ1-4, the complete variable domain is SAVISQKPSRDICQRGTSLTIQCQVDSQVTMMFWYRQQPGQSLTLIATANQGSEATYESGFVIDKFPISRPNLTFSTLTVSNMSPEDSSIYLCSGGEPEKLFFGSGTQLSVL.

The rearrangement joins TRBV6-1 to TRBJ2-3; TCRdb selects TRBD2, and the lack of DNA leaves this call unchecked. There are 16 residues in the CDR3. Germline CDR1 is MNHNS and CDR2 is SASEGT. The CDR3 sequence: CASSRLREFRPDTQYF.

The chain employs TRBV30 and TRBJ2-3; TCRdb picks TRBD1, but there is no DNA to check that call. CDR3 length: 14 residues. Germline V gene sequence: CDR1 GTSNPN, CDR2 SVGIG (reference sequence). CDR3 sequence: CAWGTGTWADTQYF. The whole variable domain, filled in from reference TRBV30 and TRBJ2-3, reads SQTIHQWPATLVQPVGSPLSLECTVEGTSNPNLYWYRQAAGRGLQLLFYSVGIGQISSEVPQNLSASRPQDRQFILSSKKLLLSDSGFYLCAWGTGTWADTQYFGPGTRLTVL.

The CDR3 here is CASSLGGVLNYGYTF. This chain connects TRBV5-4 to TRBJ1-2; TCRdb's D gene call, TRBD1, goes unchecked for lack of DNA. The CDR3 extends over 15 amino acids. CDR1 SGHNT and CDR2 YYREEE come from the germline V gene (reference sequence).

The chain uses TRBV20-1 and TRBJ2-3; TCRdb lists TRBD1, though no DNA is available to test this call. Germline lookup yields CDR1 DFQATT and CDR2 SNEGSKA (reference sequence). The CDR3 runs to 15 residues. The CDR3 spells CSARGGGDHRGTQYF.

The chain joins TRBV7-2 to TRBJ2-1; no DNA is available, so the TRBD1 call from TCRdb remains unchecked. Germline V CDR1 and CDR2: SGHTA, FQGNSA. CDR3 length: 15 residues. Here the CDR3 reads CASSLGGGASNEQFF.

The chain employs TRBV5-1 and TRBJ2-3; no DNA is available, so the TRBD1 call from TCRdb remains unchecked. Germline assignment: CDR1 SGHRS and CDR2 YFSETQ. The CDR3 extends over 17 amino acids. The CDR3 loop reads CASSASLRTGSTDTQYF.

This rearrangement joins TRBV20-1 to TRBJ2-4; the TRBD2 assignment by TCRdb is unverifiable without DNA. The CDR3 has 20 residues. Per germline, CDR1 DFQATT and CDR2 SNEGSKA (reference sequence). The CDR3: CSASRRGSGTVLLAKNIQYF.

This chain uses TRBV7-2 with TRBJ1-2. The CDR3 is 17 amino acids. From germline, CDR1 is SGHTA and CDR2 FQGNSA. The chain's CDR3 is CASSLLGTPGLTDGYTF.

V is TRBV5-1 and J is TRBJ2-7; TCRdb picks TRBD2, but there is no DNA to check that call. Germline CDR1 SGHRS, CDR2 YFSETQ. The CDR3 runs to 15 residues. CDR3 protein: CASSTGPSASYEQYF.

V gene TRBV5-1 combines with J gene TRBJ2-1; TCRdb lists TRBD1, though no DNA is available to test this call. Germline CDR1 SGHRS, CDR2 YFSETQ. The CDR3 loop spans 13 amino acids. This chain's CDR3 is CASSATGFNEQFF.

The chain uses TRBV19 and TRBJ1-5; TCRdb's assignment of TRBD1 cannot be checked, as there is no DNA. Germline-derived CDR1 and CDR2 are LNHDA and SQIVND (reference sequence). CDR3 size: 15 residues. The CDR3 sequence: CASSRVSWGNQPQHF.

This chain's CDR3 is CASSMTFPGSRGTEAFF. The chain links TRBV19 to TRBJ1-1; TCRdb selects TRBD1, and the lack of DNA leaves this call unchecked. The CDR3 is 17 amino acids. Germline V CDR1 and CDR2: LNHDA, SQIVND (reference sequence).

The V gene is TRBV7-2, the J gene TRBJ2-7. From germline, CDR1 is SGHTA and CDR2 FQGNSA. This CDR3 is 15 amino acids long. The CDR3 sequence: CASSLATESSYEQYF.